These 18 T cell receptor beta chains share one sample of origin, sequenced in a study of T cell repertoires in ileal Crohn's disease. Generated by immunoSEQ multiplex PCR, the TCRdb table keeps only in-frame clones and is missing some. The sample contains about 7,200 clones, around 70% of which appear only once. As for time point: neoterminal ileum biopsy at postoperative endoscopy, about 6 months after surgery. Sequenced input: ileal tissue. The source is an adult with Crohn's disease.

This clone was detected once. J is TRBJ1-4 and V is TRBV13, with 7 bases aligning to TRBD1. The CDR3 has 15 amino acids. CDR1 PRHDT and CDR2 FYEKMQ come from the germline V gene (reference sequence). With V trimmed by 0 bases and J by 8 bases, 6 bases remained unmatched. CDR3 coding DNA: TGTGCCAGCAGCTTAGGGACAGGGAAGGGAGAAAAACTGTTTTTT. It encodes CASSLGTGKGEKLFF.

The CDR3 sequence is CASTQGPYNEQFF. CDR3 DNA: TGTGCCAGCACCCAGGGGCCGTACAATGAGCAGTTCTTC. This rearrangement joins TRBV6-5 to TRBJ2-1; perhaps TRBD1 as D (6 bases). This CDR3 has 13 residues. Germline-derived CDR1 and CDR2 are MNHEY and SVGAGI. The V gene lost 7 bases and the J gene lost 4 bases, with 11 bases spanning the gap.

The gene calls are TRBV7-8 and TRBJ2-1; 13 bases match TRBD2. J lost 9 bases, V lost 1 base, and 3 bases had no gene match. This CDR3 has 15 amino acids. CDR1 SGHVS and CDR2 FQNEAQ come from the germline V gene. In nucleotides, the CDR3 is TGTGCCAGCAGCTTAGTACTAGCGGGGGGGGGTGAGCAGTTCTTC. Encoded protein: CASSLVLAGGGEQFF.

The chain joins TRBV29-1 to TRBJ2-1; 7 bases fit TRBD2. Germline CDR1 and CDR2: SQVTM and ANQGSEA. The V segment lost 3 bases and the J segment 6 bases; nucleotides outside the gene matches: 5. The CDR3 runs 13 residues. Written as DNA, the CDR3 is TGCAGCGTTGAGGCGGGACTAACCAATGAGCAGTTCTTC. This translates into CSVEAGLTNEQFF.

Comments on this clone: One end of the junction fails to match germline, which may point to a read error. This specimen includes other DNA sequences encoding the same CDR3. The CDR3 DNA follows: TGCGCCAGTAGTATACCGACAGGGGGCTACTACGCCGGGGAGCTGTTTTTT. Translating it yields CASSIPTGGYYAGELFF. The genes are TRBV19 and TRBJ2-2; 10 bases align to TRBD1. This CDR3 is built from 17 residues. Per the germline V gene, CDR1 is LNHDA and CDR2 is SQIVND (reference sequence).

This clone is medium-sized by share. V usage is TRBV13 and J usage is TRBJ2-5, with 7 bases that match TRBD1. The germline CDR1 and CDR2 sequences are PRHDT and FYEKMQ (reference sequence). CDR3 length: 14 residues. V lost 5 bases, J lost 3 bases, and 6 bases stayed unmatched. The CDR3 sequence is CASSHSGTEETQYF. The DNA for the CDR3 is TGTGCCAGCAGCCATTCCGGGACAGAAGAGACCCAGTACTTC.

The chain has TRBV7-8 and TRBJ1-3; D is undetermined. The CDR3 is 12 amino acids. V dropped 5 bases and J dropped 4 bases, with 6 bases sitting between them. Per the germline V gene, CDR1 is SGHVS and CDR2 is FQNEAQ. CDR3 sequence: CASSQTGNTIYF. Here the CDR3 DNA reads TGTGCCAGCAGCCAGACAGGAAACACCATATATTTT.

This chain uses TRBV6-4 with TRBJ1-2; 8 bases map to TRBD1. The germline CDR1 and CDR2 sequences are MRHNA and SNTAGT. CDR3 size: 13 residues. V shed 6 bases, J shed 9 bases, and the junction held 9 bases outside the gene matches. CDR3 loop: CASSDGGQGSYTF. In DNA form, the CDR3 reads TGTGCCAGCAGCGACGGAGGACAGGGAAGCTACACCTTC.

The chain uses TRBV5-1 and TRBJ2-7; TRBD2 might be the D (5 bases). Germline-derived CDR1 and CDR2 are SGHRS and YFSETQ. The CDR3 is 14 amino acids. V was pared by 0 bases and J by 2 bases, with 9 bases between. CDR3 loop: CASSLGTAAYEQYF. CDR3 in DNA: TGCGCCAGCAGCTTGGGGACTGCTGCCTACGAGCAGTACTTC.

This chain connects TRBV5-1 to TRBJ2-5, with TRBD2 identical over 11 bases. The CDR3 is 16 residues long. The V gene's germline CDR1 is SGHRS and CDR2 YFSETQ. The J segment lost 5 bases and the V segment lost 1 base, leaving 7 bases of the junction unmatched. The CDR3 region is CASSLTSGGIKETQYF. The CDR3 nucleotides are TGCGCCAGCAGCTTGACTAGCGGGGGTATTAAGGAGACCCAGTACTTC.

The J gene is TRBJ2-1, the V gene TRBV6-1; tentative D call: TRBD2 (5 bases). V was trimmed by 6 bases and J by 3 bases, leaving 15 bases between them. Germline-derived CDR1 and CDR2 are MNHNS and SASEGT. This CDR3 is built from 15 residues. CDR3 coding DNA: TGTGCCAGCAGAGAGGGCGGTTCGGGCTACAATGAGCAGTTCTTC. Residues: CASREGGSGYNEQFF.

CDR3 loop: CASSFKTSLQETQYF. For the CDR3, the DNA is TGTGCCAGCAGTTTTAAGACTAGCCTCCAAGAGACCCAGTACTTC. This sequence joins TRBV6-6 and TRBJ2-5; 7 bases map to TRBD2. Germline V gives CDR1 MNHNY, CDR2 SVGAGI (reference sequence). Trimming cost V 4 bases and J 1 base; bases outside gene matches: 6. The CDR3 loop spans 15 amino acids.

The chain employs TRBV19 and TRBJ1-5; 7 bases fit TRBD1. With V trimmed by 1 base and J by 4 bases, 4 bases remained unmatched. The CDR3 has 15 residues. Germline V CDR1 and CDR2: LNHDA, SQIVND (reference sequence). The CDR3 sequence: CASSIGGGWNQPQHF. In DNA form, the CDR3 reads TGTGCCAGTAGTATAGGAGGGGGCTGGAATCAGCCCCAGCATTTT.

This clone was seen only a few times. Germline and junction disagree at one end, which may indicate a read error. The rearrangement joins TRBV10-3 to TRBJ1-5; no firm D call. There are 15 residues in the CDR3. Germline assignment: CDR1 ENHRY and CDR2 SYGVKD. In DNA, the CDR3 is TGTGCCAGCAGTGAAGCTGGAGGTCCTTATCAGCCCCAGCATTTT. Protein: CASSEAGGPYQPQHF.

The chain combines TRBV11-2 with TRBJ2-3, with unresolved D. CDR3 size: 13 residues. CDR1 is SGHAT, CDR2 FQNNGV, per germline. Trimming cost V 2 bases and J 5 bases, with 8 bases left between them. CDR3 bases: TGTGCCAGCAGCTTATATGTCGGAGATACGCAGTATTTT. This encodes CASSLYVGDTQYF.

J is TRBJ2-7 and V is TRBV6-6; D remains ambiguous. The CDR3 spans 12 residues. Germline-derived CDR1 and CDR2 are MNHNY and SVGAGI (reference sequence). The V gene lost 7 bases and the J gene lost 6 bases, with 13 bases spanning the gap. This chain's CDR3 is CASTAARSEQYF. The CDR3 DNA sequence: TGTGCCAGCACCGCGGCTAGATCCGAGCAGTACTTC.

This rearrangement joins TRBV30 to TRBJ2-7; 7 bases fit TRBD1. With 8 bases clipped from V and 2 bases from J, the junction kept 9 bases outside the gene matches. Germline assignment: CDR1 GTSNPN and CDR2 SVGIG (reference sequence). CDR3 length: 13 residues. The DNA for the CDR3 is TGTGCCCGGAATGAGGGGACAGCCTACGAGCAGTACTTC. Residues: CARNEGTAYEQYF. The variable domain in full, with the rest retrieved from reference TRBV30 and TRBJ2-7, is SQTIHQWPATLVQPVGSPLSLECTVEGTSNPNLYWYRQAAGRGLQLLFYSVGIGQISSEVPQNLSASRPQDRQFILSSKKLLLSDSGFYLCARNEGTAYEQYFGPGTRLTVT.

This clone was counted once. The CDR3 nucleotides are TGTGCCAGCAGCTTAGGACAGGGGGCGGGATACACTGAAGCTTTCTTT. Translating gives CASSLGQGAGYTEAFF. The chain uses TRBV7-9 and TRBJ1-1; 10 nucleotides line up with TRBD1. The CDR3 has 16 amino acids. From germline, CDR1 is SEHNR and CDR2 FQNEAQ (reference sequence). The J segment lost 3 bases and the V segment lost 1 base, leaving 5 bases of the junction unmatched.